What follows are 6 T cell receptor beta chains derived from one specimen sequenced in a study of blood T cell repertoires in COVID-19. The protocol was immunoSEQ multiplex PCR, while the TCRdb copy is restricted to in-frame clones and leaves out a portion. This table has about 33,000 clones, approximately 85% appearing once. The sample was peripheral blood. Receptors were obtained from a man in his sixties with active COVID-19.

J is TRBJ2-1 and V is TRBV5-1; 8 nucleotides match TRBD2. This CDR3 has 15 amino acids. Germline loops: CDR1 SGHRS, CDR2 YFSETQ. The junction had 6 bases not matched to a gene; V was cut back by 1 base and J by 6 bases. The CDR3 here is CASSLMAGGLNEQFF. CDR3 sequence (DNA): TGCGCCAGCAGCTTGATGGCGGGAGGCCTCAATGAGCAGTTCTTC.

This clone was picked up a small number of times. The chain is built from TRBV5-1 and TRBJ1-1; D is ambiguous. CDR1 SGHRS and CDR2 YFSETQ come from the germline V gene. Trimming left V 0 bases short and J 2 bases short, with 8 bases between. The CDR3 consists of 14 residues. The DNA for the CDR3 is TGCGCCAGCAGCTTGGACAGATTCAACACTGAAGCTTTCTTT. Translating gives CASSLDRFNTEAFF.

This rearrangement joins TRBV3-1 (or the pseudogene TRBV3-2) to TRBJ2-1; 8 positions agree with TRBD2. Trimming cost V 3 bases and J 8 bases; bases outside gene matches: 9. Germline V gene lookup returns CDR1 LGHDT and CDR2 YNNKEL (reference sequence). This CDR3 is built from 15 residues. CDR3 in amino acids: CASSQPRTSIHEQFF. The CDR3 region has the DNA TGTGCCAGCAGCCAGCCTCGGACTAGCATTCATGAGCAGTTCTTC.

The chain has TRBV5-1 and TRBJ2-1, with a weak D call TRBD1 (5 bases). The V end lost 4 bases, the J end lost 9 bases, and 17 bases lay between the germline ends. Germline V gene lookup returns CDR1 SGHRS and CDR2 YFSETQ. The CDR3 spans 14 residues. The DNA of the CDR3 is TGCGCCAGCAGCCAGGGAACCCTCAGGGCTGAGCAGTTCTTC. The encoded protein is CASSQGTLRAEQFF.

This clone was detected only once. CDR3 sequence (DNA): TGTGCCAGCTCACCGACCGGGACAGGAGATTATCAGCCCCAGCATTTT. It yields the protein CASSPTGTGDYQPQHF. The chain has TRBV18 and TRBJ1-5; 8 bases agree with TRBD1. This CDR3 is built from 16 residues. The junction had 9 bases not matched to a gene; V was cut back by 3 bases and J by 5 bases. Looked up from germline, CDR1 is KGHSH and CDR2 is LQKENI. Together with reference TRBV18 and TRBJ1-5, the CDR3 gives the full variable domain: NAGVMQNPRHLVRRRGQEARLRCSPMKGHSHVYWYRQLPEEGLKFMVYLQKENIIDESGMPKERFSAEFPKEGPSILRIQQVVRGDSAAYFCASSPTGTGDYQPQHFGDGTRLSIL.

The chain is built from TRBV7-3 and TRBJ2-1; 10 bases are a match to TRBD2. This CDR3 has 14 amino acids. Germline V gene lookup returns CDR1 SGHTA and CDR2 FQGTGA. Trimming removed 8 bases from V and 6 bases from J; junction bases left unmatched: 7. The DNA for the CDR3 is TGTGCCAGCGCTAGGACTAGCGGACCCAATGAGCAGTTCTTC. Translating gives CASARTSGPNEQFF.